The 22 T cell receptor beta chains below come from one sample, sequenced in a study of graft-versus-host responses after intestinal transplantation. The method was immunoSEQ multiplex PCR; TCRdb's version includes in-frame clones alone and lacks a portion of them. The sample has roughly 90,000 clones, 88% seen once. Their antigens remain unidentified. This specimen was unstimulated CD4+ T cells sorted from spleen or lymph node cells, taken before transplant. The receptors come from a human donor who was the organ donor for an intestinal transplant.

The chain carries TRBV5-6 and TRBJ2-1, with D unresolved. Germline lookup yields CDR1 SGHDT and CDR2 YYEEEE. This CDR3 contains 15 residues. Trimming removed 5 bases from V and 0 bases from J, with 12 bases in between. DNA for the CDR3: TGTGCCAGCAGATCGACGGAGCTCTCCTACAATGAGCAGTTCTTC. This codes for CASRSTELSYNEQFF. The full variable domain, with the rest looked up from reference TRBV5-6 and TRBJ2-1, is DAGVTQSPTHLIKTRGQQVTLRCSPKSGHDTVSWYQQALGQGPQFIFQYYEEEERQRGNFPDRFSGHQFPNYSSELNVNALLLGDSALYLCASRSTELSYNEQFFGPGTRLTVL.

Here the CDR3 DNA reads TGTGCCAGCACCGTAACAGGGGGCCCTAACTATGGCTACACCTTC. Amino acid sequence: CASTVTGGPNYGYTF. The chain couples TRBV11-3 to TRBJ1-2, with 9 bases lining up with TRBD1. With V trimmed by 7 bases and J by 0 bases, 6 bases remained unmatched. The CDR3 has 15 residues. Germline V gene sequence: CDR1 SGHNT, CDR2 YENEEA.

DNA for the CDR3: TGCGCCAGCAGCCAAGATGCCCGCCGTTCAGGGGGCTACACCTTC. Translating gives CASSQDARRSGGYTF. V usage is TRBV4-1 and J usage is TRBJ1-2, with D tentatively TRBD1 (5 bases). V was shortened by 0 bases and J by 8 bases, with 16 bases between the two germline ends. Germline CDR1 MGHRA, CDR2 YSYEKL. This CDR3 has 15 residues.

This clone was seen a single time. The chain joins TRBV5-4 to TRBJ2-2; no definite D call. This CDR3 spans 14 amino acids. CDR1 and CDR2 from the germline V gene are SGHNT and YYREEE (reference sequence). The ends were cut back, 0 bases at V and 1 base at J, with 4 bases in the middle. CDR3 nucleotides: TGTGCCAGCAGCTTGGACTTGAACACCGGGGAGCTGTTTTTT. Protein: CASSLDLNTGELFF.

The chain joins TRBV7-9 to TRBJ1-4, with a tentative D call TRBD1 (6 bases). V shed 4 bases and J shed 4 bases, with 13 bases lying between them. The CDR3 is 15 amino acids. CDR1 SEHNR and CDR2 FQNEAQ come from the germline V gene (reference sequence). CDR3 sequence (DNA): TGTGCCAGCAGCTCAGACAGGCAACTTAATGAAAAACTGTTTTTT. It encodes CASSSDRQLNEKLFF.

V and J are TRBV18 and TRBJ1-1, with D hard to call. The CDR3 runs 14 residues. Per germline, CDR1 KGHSH and CDR2 LQKENI. Trimming stripped 1 base from V and 3 bases from J, with 9 bases between. The CDR3 sequence: CASSPLPRDTEAFF. DNA of the CDR3: TGTGCCAGCTCACCACTACCGAGGGACACTGAAGCTTTCTTT.

This chain joins TRBV28 and TRBJ2-5; D call uncertain. CDR3 size: 12 residues. V lost 3 bases to trimming and J lost 4 bases, with 6 bases between them. CDR1 and CDR2 from the germline V gene are MDHEN and SYDVKM. This chain's CDR3 is CASSFTVETQYF. The CDR3 DNA reads as TGTGCCAGCAGTTTTACAGTAGAGACCCAGTACTTC.

The CDR3: CAISGLAGYEQYF. The CDR3 DNA follows: TGTGCCATCAGTGGACTAGCGGGCTACGAGCAGTACTTC. The chain joins TRBV10-3 to TRBJ2-7, with TRBD2 matching over 10 bases. The CDR3 has 13 amino acids. Germline V gene lookup returns CDR1 ENHRY and CDR2 SYGVKD. V shed 4 bases, J shed 3 bases, and the junction held 0 bases outside the gene matches.

The chain employs TRBV7-2 and TRBJ1-5; D is perhaps TRBD1 (5 bases). This CDR3 is built from 16 residues. Trimming cost V 4 bases and J 0 bases, with 13 bases left between them. Looked up from germline, CDR1 is SGHTA and CDR2 is FQGNSA. CDR3 region: CASSWGGVNSNQPQHF. Here the CDR3 DNA reads TGTGCCAGCAGCTGGGGCGGGGTGAATAGCAATCAGCCCCAGCATTTT.

The chain links TRBV19 to TRBJ2-5; TRBD1 agrees at 8 bases. Germline lookup yields CDR1 LNHDA and CDR2 SQIVND (reference sequence). The V segment lost 9 bases and the J segment 4 bases; nucleotides outside the gene matches: 1. There are 11 residues in the CDR3. CDR3 in amino acids: CASTGGETQYF. The CDR3 coding sequence is TGTGCCAGCACAGGGGGAGAGACCCAGTACTTC.

The CDR3 DNA is TGTGCCAGCAGTGTCACCCCGGGACTAGCGGGCAATGAGCAGTTCTTC. Amino acid sequence: CASSVTPGLAGNEQFF. This rearrangement joins TRBV2 to TRBJ2-1; 12 bases fit TRBD2. The CDR3 length is 16 residues. In germline, CDR1 is SNHLY, CDR2 FYNNEI. V lost 4 bases and J lost 6; bases outside the gene matches: 7. Variable domain in full (rest from reference TRBV2 and TRBJ2-1): EPEVTQTPSHQVTQMGQEVILRCVPISNHLYFYWYRQILGQKVEFLVSFYNNEISEKSEIFDDQFSVERPDGSNFTLKIRSTKLEDSAMYFCASSVTPGLAGNEQFFGPGTRLTVL.

CDR3 nucleotide sequence: TGTGCCAGCAGTTACCTGCCGGGGAGCTCCTACAATGAGCAGTTCTTC. Residues: CASSYLPGSSYNEQFF. V is TRBV6-5 and J is TRBJ2-1; possibly TRBD2 for D (5 bases). CDR1 and CDR2 (germline): MNHEY, SVGAGI. V was pared by 2 bases and J by 0 bases, with 11 bases between. This CDR3 is 16 amino acids long.

This chain joins TRBV15 and TRBJ2-3; 8 positions agree with TRBD2. The V gene's germline CDR1 is LNHNV and CDR2 YYDKDF (reference sequence). The ends lost 0 bases at V and 8 bases at J; junction bases unmatched: 10. This CDR3 has 16 amino acids. DNA for the CDR3: TGTGCCACCAGCAGAGAGAATCCAGGGGCGGGAGGTACGCAGTATTTT. It encodes CATSRENPGAGGTQYF.

This clone was counted a few times. J is TRBJ1-2 and V is TRBV5-1; 10 bases align to TRBD1. The CDR3 length is 16 residues. The ends lost 6 bases at V and 1 base at J; junction bases unmatched: 9. CDR1 is SGHRS and CDR2 is YFSETQ in the germline V gene. The CDR3 sequence: CASKLDRGPSNYGYTF. The CDR3 nucleotides are TGCGCCAGCAAACTCGACAGGGGGCCGAGTAACTATGGCTACACCTTC.

The chain links TRBV6-1 to TRBJ2-2; TRBD2 agrees at 11 bases. This CDR3 spans 14 amino acids. V shed 8 bases, J shed 7 bases, and the junction held 6 bases outside the gene matches. Per the germline V gene, CDR1 is MNHNS and CDR2 is SASEGT. The CDR3 region is CASGLAGSGGELFF. CDR3 sequence (DNA): TGTGCCAGCGGACTAGCGGGTTCAGGCGGGGAGCTGTTTTTT.

The V and J genes are TRBV6-6 and TRBJ2-1, with D possibly being TRBD2 (6 bases). The germline V gene has CDR1 MNHNY and CDR2 SVGAGI (reference sequence). The CDR3 has 16 residues. V gave up 6 bases and J gave up 1 base, with 16 bases separating them. The DNA for the CDR3 is TGTGCCAGCAGCCCCGCGGGACCCACATCCTACAATGAGCAGTTCTTC. It encodes CASSPAGPTSYNEQFF.

V usage is TRBV5-4 and J usage is TRBJ1-2; TRBD1 matches 10 bases. The CDR3 has 15 amino acids. The V gene's germline CDR1 is SGHNT and CDR2 YYREEE (reference sequence). With 0 bases clipped from V and 7 bases from J, the junction kept 6 bases outside the gene matches. As DNA, the CDR3 is TGTGCCAGCAGCTTGGAGGGACAGGGGACTGGTGGCTACACCTTC. It is translated as CASSLEGQGTGGYTF.

This clone has just one count. This chain uses TRBV6-1 with TRBJ1-1; TRBD1 aligns across 7 bases. Germline V gives CDR1 MNHNS, CDR2 SASEGT. With 7 bases clipped from V and 3 bases from J, the junction kept 5 bases outside the gene matches. This CDR3 has 13 amino acids. The CDR3 DNA sequence: TGTGCCAGCAATGTCCAGGGGGACACTGAAGCTTTCTTT. Its protein is CASNVQGDTEAFF.

This chain uses TRBV11-3 with TRBJ1-6; no clear D. This CDR3 is built from 13 residues. The V and J ends lost 2 bases and 7 bases respectively, with 6 bases between them. Germline V CDR1 and CDR2: SGHNT, YENEEA. The CDR3 reads CASSLSRNSPLHF. In DNA, the CDR3 is TGTGCCAGCAGCTTATCACGGAATTCACCCCTCCACTTT.

This clone was seen a handful of times. This chain joins TRBV28 and TRBJ2-3; D is uncertain. Germline V gene lookup returns CDR1 MDHEN and CDR2 SYDVKM. V gave up 2 bases and J gave up 4 bases, with 13 bases separating them. CDR3 length equals 15 residues. In DNA, the CDR3 is TGTGCCAGCAGTTTACCGAGACTCGGAGCAGATACGCAGTATTTT. Protein product: CASSLPRLGADTQYF. The full variable domain, with the rest looked up from reference TRBV28 and TRBJ2-3, is DVKVTQSSRYLVKRTGEKVFLECVQDMDHENMFWYRQDPGLGLRLIYFSYDVKMKEKGDIPEGYSVSREKKERFSLILESASTNQTSMYLCASSLPRLGADTQYFGPGTRLTVL.

The gene calls are TRBV6-1 and TRBJ2-5; 7 positions match TRBD2. The ends lost 1 base at V and 1 base at J; junction bases unmatched: 9. The CDR3 is 17 residues long. Germline V gene sequence: CDR1 MNHNS, CDR2 SASEGT. CDR3 sequence: CASSEGFSGGGQETQYF. CDR3 in DNA: TGTGCCAGCAGTGAAGGTTTCTCGGGGGGAGGCCAAGAGACCCAGTACTTC.

CDR3 nucleotide sequence: TGTGCCAGCAGCTTGGCCAAGTTAGCGGGCAACTCCTACGAGCAGTACTTC. It encodes CASSLAKLAGNSYEQYF. The J gene is TRBJ2-7, the V gene TRBV5-4; 7 bases fit TRBD2. The CDR3 covers 17 residues. The germline V gene has CDR1 SGHNT and CDR2 YYREEE (reference sequence). The V segment lost 0 bases and the J segment 0 bases; nucleotides outside the gene matches: 9.